The rows below give T cell receptor beta chains drawn from one sample of a study of shared clonotypes between healthy human individuals. Measured with immunoSEQ multiplex PCR; TCRdb has only the in-frame clones, and not every one. In the table there are over a million clones, approximately 68% of which are singletons. The sequenced material came from memory CD4+ T cells sorted from blood. These receptor sequences come from a man younger than 30 in good health. Both conserved end residues are part of each CDR3. D genes are given only for firm matches. Rows may omit the clone size; those that give it use once, few, many or a size class.

TRBV19	NA	few	TRBJ1-6	CASAWAPNSPLHF	TGTGCCAGTGCGTGGGCCCCCAATTCACCCCTCCACTTT
TRBV15	TRBD1	few	TRBJ1-4	CATSSQQGRLEKLFF	TGTGCCACCAGCAGTCAACAGGGGAGACTTGAAAAACTGTTTTTT
TRBV5-1	NA	once	TRBJ2-7	CASSLRDNEQYF	TGCGCCAGCAGCTTAAGGGACAACGAGCAGTACTTC
TRBV5-1	NA	few	TRBJ2-7	CASSLERAGSEQYF	TGCGCCAGCAGCTTGGAAAGGGCGGGTTCGGAGCAGTACTTC
TRBV11-3	TRBD1	few	TRBJ2-7	CASSLDLMVQGATEQYF	TGTGCCAGCAGCTTAGATCTAATGGTACAGGGGGCAACCGAGCAGTACTTC
TRBV10-3	NA	NA	TRBJ2-7	CAISEGYNEQYF	TGTGCCATCAGTGAGGGTTATAACGAGCAGTACTTC
TRBV6-6	TRBD2	NA	TRBJ2-7	CASSPTGGVYEQYF	TGTGCCAGCAGTCCCACGGGGGGGGTATACGAGCAGTACTTC
TRBV7-9	NA	few	TRBJ1-3	CASSLSGWDTIYF	TGTGCCAGCAGCCTTTCAGGGTGGGACACCATATATTTT
TRBV5-6	TRBD1	NA	TRBJ1-2	CASSSGTGGLGYTF	TGTGCCAGCAGCTCCGGGACAGGGGGCCTTGGCTACACCTTC
TRBV18	NA	NA	TRBJ2-7	CASSPPSGQEQYF	TGTGCCAGCTCACCACCATCGGGGCAGGAGCAGTACTTC
TRBV6-5	TRBD1	NA	TRBJ1-4	CASSPLGQGEEKLFF	TGTGCCAGCAGTCCATTGGGACAGGGGGAGGAAAAACTGTTTTTT
TRBV11-2	TRBD1	NA	TRBJ2-7	CASSLATGGSYEQYF	TGTGCCAGCAGCTTAGCGACAGGGGGCTCCTACGAGCAGTACTTC
TRBV9	NA	NA	TRBJ1-1	CASSVEGRGGEAFF	TGTGCCAGCAGCGTAGAGGGCAGGGGTGGTGAAGCTTTCTTT
TRBV11-2	NA	NA	TRBJ2-4	CASSPYGGGQNIQYF	TGTGCCAGCAGCCCTTACGGCGGCGGCCAAAACATTCAGTACTTC
TRBV5-1	NA	NA	TRBJ1-2	CASSSPGADGYTF	TGCGCCAGCAGTTCCCCAGGGGCGGATGGCTACACCTTC
TRBV9	NA	NA	TRBJ2-1	CASSVEGAYNEQFF	TGTGCCAGCAGCGTAGAGGGAGCCTACAATGAGCAGTTCTTC
TRBV30	NA	NA	TRBJ1-2	CAWRIAEYGYTF	TGTGCCTGGAGGATCGCGGAATATGGCTACACCTTC
TRBV13	NA	NA	TRBJ2-1	CASSPGTKSSYNEQFF	TGTGCCAGCAGCCCCGGGACCAAAAGCTCCTACAATGAGCAGTTCTTC
TRBV9	NA	NA	TRBJ2-1	CASSTTGTEADEQFF	TGTGCCAGCAGCACCACCGGGACCGAAGCGGATGAGCAGTTCTTC
TRBV5-1	TRBD2	NA	TRBJ2-3	CASSEAGDRTDTQYF	TGCGCCAGCAGCGAAGCGGGGGATAGAACGGATACGCAGTATTTT